This T cell receptor beta chain comes out of a study of identical twins. The germline CDR1 and CDR2 sequences are DFQATT and SNEGSKA (reference sequence). This CDR3 is 14 amino acids long. The V and J ends lost 4 bases and 7 bases, in that order; junction bases with no gene match: 7. Addition of a universal primer site occurred through template switching, and cDNA carried unique molecular identifiers. TCRdb re-called the 5' RACE reads with MiXCR, one entry per CDR3 protein. There are about 250,000 distinct CDR3 sequences in the sample; about 9% occur only once, and over 2.5% lies in the top ten. To note about this clonotype: Its antigen is still unknown.

Regarding the study as a whole: A lower insertion count was a feature of abundant cord blood beta clonotypes, with no such feature in memory repertoires.

The sample also formed part of further work on yellow fever vaccine responses in identical twins. This second report adds: Twins' vaccine T cell response reportedly seemed partly convergent, partly personalized.

The rearrangement uses TRBV20-1 and TRBJ2-1, with TRBD2 matching 10 bases. Sequenced material: CD8+ T cells sorted from blood. The source of this sequence is a woman aged 18-29 years in good health. The CDR3 here is CSATLAGEVNEQFF. The CDR3 DNA sequence: TGCAGTGCTACTCTAGCGGGAGAGGTAAATGAGCAGTTCTTC.